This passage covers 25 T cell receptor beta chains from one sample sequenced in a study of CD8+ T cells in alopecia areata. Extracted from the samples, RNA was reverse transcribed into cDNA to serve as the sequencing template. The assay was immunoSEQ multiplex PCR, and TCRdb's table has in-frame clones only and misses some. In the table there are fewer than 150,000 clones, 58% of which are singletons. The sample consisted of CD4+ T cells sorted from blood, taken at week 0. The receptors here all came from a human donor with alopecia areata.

CDR3 nucleotides: TGCGCCAGCAGGACTAGCGGGAGAGGGTACCAAGAGACCCAGTACTTC. Translated, it gives CASRTSGRGYQETQYF. The chain carries TRBV5-1 and TRBJ2-5, with 12 bases matching TRBD2. CDR1 SGHRS and CDR2 YFSETQ come from the germline V gene. This CDR3 region has 16 residues. V lost 5 bases to trimming and J lost 0 bases; unmatched junction nucleotides: 5.

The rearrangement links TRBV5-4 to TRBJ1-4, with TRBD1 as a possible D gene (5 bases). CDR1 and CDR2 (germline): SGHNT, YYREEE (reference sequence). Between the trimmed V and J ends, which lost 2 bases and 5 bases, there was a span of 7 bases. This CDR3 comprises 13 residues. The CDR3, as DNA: TGTGCCAGCAGCTTCTCAGGGAATGAAAAACTGTTTTTT. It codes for CASSFSGNEKLFF.

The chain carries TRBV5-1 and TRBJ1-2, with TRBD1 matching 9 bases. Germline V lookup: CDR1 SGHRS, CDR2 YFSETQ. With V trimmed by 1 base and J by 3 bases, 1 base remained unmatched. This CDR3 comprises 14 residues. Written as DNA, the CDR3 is TGCGCCAGCAGCTTGACAGGGGGCTACTATGGCTACACCTTC. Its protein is CASSLTGGYYGYTF.

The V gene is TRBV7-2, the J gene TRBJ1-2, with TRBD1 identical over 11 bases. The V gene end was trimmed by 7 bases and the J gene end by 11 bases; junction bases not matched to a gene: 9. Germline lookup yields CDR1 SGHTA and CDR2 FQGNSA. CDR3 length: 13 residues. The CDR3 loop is CASNFAGTGGYTF. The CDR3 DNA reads TGTGCCAGCAACTTTGCAGGGACAGGGGGATACACCTTC.

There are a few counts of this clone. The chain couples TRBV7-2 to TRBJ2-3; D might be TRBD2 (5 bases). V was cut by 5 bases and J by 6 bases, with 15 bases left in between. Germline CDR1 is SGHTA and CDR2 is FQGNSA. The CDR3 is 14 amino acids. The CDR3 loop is CASSLRTGPDTQYF. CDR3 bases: TGTGCCAGCAGCCTGCGGACTGGGCCGGATACGCAGTATTTT.

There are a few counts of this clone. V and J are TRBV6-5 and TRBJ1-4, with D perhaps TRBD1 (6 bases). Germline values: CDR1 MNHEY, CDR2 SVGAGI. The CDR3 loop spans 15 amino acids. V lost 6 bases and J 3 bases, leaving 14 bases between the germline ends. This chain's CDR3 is CASSPEQGSNEKLFF. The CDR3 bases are TGTGCCAGCAGCCCAGAGCAGGGGTCTAATGAAAAACTGTTTTTT.

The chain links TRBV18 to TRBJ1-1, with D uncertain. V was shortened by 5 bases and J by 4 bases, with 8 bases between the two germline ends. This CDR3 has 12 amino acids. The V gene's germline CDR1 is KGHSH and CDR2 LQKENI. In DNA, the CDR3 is TGTGCCAGCTCAGGGTCGGGCACTGAAGCTTTCTTT. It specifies CASSGSGTEAFF.

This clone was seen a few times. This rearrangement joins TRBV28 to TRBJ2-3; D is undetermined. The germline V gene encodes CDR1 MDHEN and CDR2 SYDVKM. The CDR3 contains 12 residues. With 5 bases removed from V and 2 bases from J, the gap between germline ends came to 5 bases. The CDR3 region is CASSLLTDTQYF. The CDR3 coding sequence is TGTGCCAGCAGTCTGCTCACAGATACGCAGTATTTT.

In DNA form, the CDR3 reads TGCGCCAGCAGTCCATGGAACCGGGACAGTACGGAGACCCAGTACTTC. This sequence encodes CASSPWNRDSTETQYF. V gene TRBV23-1 combines with J gene TRBJ2-5; 7 nucleotides match TRBD1. TRBV23-1 qualifies as an ORF whose function is uncertain. The V and J ends lost 4 bases and 5 bases, in that order; junction bases with no gene match: 13. This CDR3 has 16 residues.

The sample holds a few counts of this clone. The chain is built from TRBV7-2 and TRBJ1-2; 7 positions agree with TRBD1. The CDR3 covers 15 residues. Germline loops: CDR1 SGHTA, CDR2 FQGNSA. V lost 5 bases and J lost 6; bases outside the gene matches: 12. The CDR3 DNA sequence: TGTGCCAGCAGCCCTTGGACAGGAGGTTGGAATGGCTACACCTTC. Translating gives CASSPWTGGWNGYTF.

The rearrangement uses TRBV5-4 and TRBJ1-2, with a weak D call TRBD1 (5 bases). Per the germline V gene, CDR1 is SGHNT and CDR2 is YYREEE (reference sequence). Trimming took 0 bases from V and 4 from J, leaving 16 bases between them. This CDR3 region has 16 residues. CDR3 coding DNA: TGTGCCAGCAGCTTGGACCGGGGCCTACGGGGCTATGGCTACACCTTC. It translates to CASSLDRGLRGYGYTF.

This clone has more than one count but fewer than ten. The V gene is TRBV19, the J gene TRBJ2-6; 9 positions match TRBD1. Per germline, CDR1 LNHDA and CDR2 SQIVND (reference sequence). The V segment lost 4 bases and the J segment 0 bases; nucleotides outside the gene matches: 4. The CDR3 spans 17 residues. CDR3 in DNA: TGTGCCAGTAGTACCTTGACAGGGGGCTCTGGGGCCAACGTCCTGACTTTC. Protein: CASSTLTGGSGANVLTF.

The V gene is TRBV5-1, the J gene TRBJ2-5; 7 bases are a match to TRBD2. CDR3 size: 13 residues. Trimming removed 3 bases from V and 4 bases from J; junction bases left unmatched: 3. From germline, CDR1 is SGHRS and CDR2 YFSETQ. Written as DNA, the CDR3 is TGCGCCAGCAGCTCCGCTAGCGGAGAGACCCAGTACTTC. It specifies CASSSASGETQYF.

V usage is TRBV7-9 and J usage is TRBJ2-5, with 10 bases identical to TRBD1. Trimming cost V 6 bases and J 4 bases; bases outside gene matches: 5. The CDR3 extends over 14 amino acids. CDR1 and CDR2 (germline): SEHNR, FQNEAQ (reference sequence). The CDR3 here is CASRKTGGGETQYF. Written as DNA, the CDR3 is TGTGCCAGCAGGAAGACAGGGGGCGGAGAGACCCAGTACTTC.

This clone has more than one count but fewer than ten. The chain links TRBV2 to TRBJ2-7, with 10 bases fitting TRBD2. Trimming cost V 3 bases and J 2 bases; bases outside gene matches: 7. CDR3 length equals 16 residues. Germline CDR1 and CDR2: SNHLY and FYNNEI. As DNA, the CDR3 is TGTGCCAGCAGTGATAGCAGCGGGAGGGGAACCTACGAGCAGTACTTC. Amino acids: CASSDSSGRGTYEQYF.

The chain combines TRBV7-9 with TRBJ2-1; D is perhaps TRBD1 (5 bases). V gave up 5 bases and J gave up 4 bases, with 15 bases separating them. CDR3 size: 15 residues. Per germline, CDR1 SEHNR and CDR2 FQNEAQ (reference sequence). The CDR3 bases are TGTGCCAGCAGCGGGCCCCAACAGGCATACAATGAGCAGTTCTTC. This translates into CASSGPQQAYNEQFF. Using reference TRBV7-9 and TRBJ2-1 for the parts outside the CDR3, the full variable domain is DTGVSQNPRHKITKRGQNVTFRCDPISEHNRLYWYRQTLGQGPEFLTYFQNEAQLEKSRLLSDRFSAERPKGSFSTLEIQRTEQGDSAMYLCASSGPQQAYNEQFFGPGTRLTVL.

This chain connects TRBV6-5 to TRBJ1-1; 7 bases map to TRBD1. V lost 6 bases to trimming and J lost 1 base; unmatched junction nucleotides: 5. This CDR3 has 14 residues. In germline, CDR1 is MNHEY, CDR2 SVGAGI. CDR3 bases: TGTGCCAGCAGATTAGGGGGCCCGAACACTGAAGCTTTCTTT. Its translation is CASRLGGPNTEAFF.

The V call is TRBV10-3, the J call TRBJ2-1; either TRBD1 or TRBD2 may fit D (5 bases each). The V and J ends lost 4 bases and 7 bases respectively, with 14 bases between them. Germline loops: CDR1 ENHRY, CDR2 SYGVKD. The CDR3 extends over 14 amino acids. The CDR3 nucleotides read TGTGCCATCAGTGGTAGTTACGAGGGGAATGAGCAGTTCTTC. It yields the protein CAISGSYEGNEQFF.

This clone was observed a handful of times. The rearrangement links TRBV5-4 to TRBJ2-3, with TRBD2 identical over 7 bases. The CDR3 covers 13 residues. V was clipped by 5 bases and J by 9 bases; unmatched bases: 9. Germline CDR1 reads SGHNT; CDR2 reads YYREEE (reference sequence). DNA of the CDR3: TGTGCCAGCAGTTCCCGGGACTACCACACGCAGTATTTT. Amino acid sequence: CASSSRDYHTQYF.

In nucleotides, the CDR3 is TGTGCCAGCAGCTTGTCAGGGGGGAGCACCGGGGAGCTGTTTTTT. Translating gives CASSLSGGSTGELFF. V usage is TRBV7-3 and J usage is TRBJ2-2; a possible D gene is TRBD1 (7 bases). Germline V gives CDR1 SGHTA, CDR2 FQGTGA. This CDR3 has 15 amino acids. Trimming stripped 3 bases from V and 4 bases from J, with 12 bases between.

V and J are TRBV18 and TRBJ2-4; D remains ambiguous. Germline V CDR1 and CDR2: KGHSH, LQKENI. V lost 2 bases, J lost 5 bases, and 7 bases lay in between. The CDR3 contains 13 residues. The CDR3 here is CASSPFRENIQYF. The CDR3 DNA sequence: TGTGCCAGCTCACCATTCCGGGAAAACATTCAGTACTTC. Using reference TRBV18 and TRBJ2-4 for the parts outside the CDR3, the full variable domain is NAGVMQNPRHLVRRRGQEARLRCSPMKGHSHVYWYRQLPEEGLKFMVYLQKENIIDESGMPKERFSAEFPKEGPSILRIQQVVRGDSAAYFCASSPFRENIQYFGAGTRLSVL.

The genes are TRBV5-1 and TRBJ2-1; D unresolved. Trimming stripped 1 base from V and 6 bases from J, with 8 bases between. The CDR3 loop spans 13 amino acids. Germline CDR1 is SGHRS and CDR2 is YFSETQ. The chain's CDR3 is CASSLQAFNEQFF. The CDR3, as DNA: TGCGCCAGCAGCTTGCAGGCTTTCAATGAGCAGTTCTTC.

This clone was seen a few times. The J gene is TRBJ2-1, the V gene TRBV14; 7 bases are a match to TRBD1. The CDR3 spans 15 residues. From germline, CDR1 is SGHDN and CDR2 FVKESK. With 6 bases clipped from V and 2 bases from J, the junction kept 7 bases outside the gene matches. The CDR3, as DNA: TGTGCCAGCAGTCGGGACAGAGAGGCCTACAATGAGCAGTTCTTC. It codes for CASSRDREAYNEQFF.

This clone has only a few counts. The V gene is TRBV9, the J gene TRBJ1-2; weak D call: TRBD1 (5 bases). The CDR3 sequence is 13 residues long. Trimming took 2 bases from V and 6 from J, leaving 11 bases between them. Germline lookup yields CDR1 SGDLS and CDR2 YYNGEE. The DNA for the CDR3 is TGTGCCAGCAGCGTTAATCAGGGACATGGCTACACCTTC. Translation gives CASSVNQGHGYTF.

Here the CDR3 DNA reads TGTGCCAGCTCACCGGTCCTCAGCGGGAGCACAGATACGCAGTATTTT. Its translation is CASSPVLSGSTDTQYF. This rearrangement joins TRBV18 to TRBJ2-3, with D perhaps TRBD2 (6 bases). Germline loops: CDR1 KGHSH, CDR2 LQKENI. V was trimmed by 3 bases and J by 0 bases, leaving 13 bases between them. The CDR3 consists of 16 residues.